These T cell receptor beta chains were read from a single sample in a study of blood T cells in healthy people across ages. Each CDR3 protein gets one entry after TCRdb re-called the 5' RACE reads with MiXCR. The repertoire includes 850,000 or so distinct CDR3 sequences, more than 25% of them detected once, and around 15% sits in the top ten. The sequencing input was blood. The source of these receptors is a woman older than 75 in good health. Both conserved end residues are part of each CDR3. The order of the fields is clone size, V gene, J gene, D gene, CDR3 protein, CDR3 DNA. The D gene is left open where the match is weak. Clone size is not always given. Where it is, it says once, few, many or a class for expanded clones.

many	TRBV7-2	TRBJ1-1	TRBD1	CASSPGTGLNTEAFF	TGTGCCAGCAGCCCCGGGACAGGACTGAACACTGAAGCTTTCTTT
many	TRBV5-1	TRBJ2-7	TRBD1	CASSFDRGRYEQYF	TGCGCCAGCAGCTTCGACAGGGGTCGGTACGAGCAGTACTTC
many	TRBV6-2/TRBV6-3	TRBJ1-4	-	CASAAGITNEKLFF	TGTGCCAGCGCTGCTGGGATCACTAATGAAAAACTGTTTTTT
many	TRBV10-3	TRBJ2-7	-	CAISGPGGLAYEQYF	TGTGCCATCAGCGGGCCCGGGGGCCTAGCCTACGAGCAGTACTTC
many	TRBV12-5	TRBJ2-7	-	CASGLSRRDTYSYEQYF	TGTGCTAGTGGTTTGTCCCGCCGGGACACCTACTCCTACGAGCAGTACTTC
once	TRBV6-4	TRBJ1-6	-	CASSPDSNSPPHF	TGTGCCAGCAGTCCAGACAGCAATTCACCCCCCCACTTT
-	TRBV12-3/TRBV12-4	TRBJ2-3	-	CASSLGRKDTQYF	TGTGCCAGCAGTTTAGGGAGAAAAGATACGCAGTATTTT
many	TRBV12-3/TRBV12-4	TRBJ2-1	TRBD2	CASSRLAGGYNEQFF	TGTGCCAGCAGCCGACTAGCGGGGGGATACAATGAGCAGTTCTTC
many	TRBV4-2	TRBJ1-5	TRBD1	CASSLTGVNQPQHF	TGTGCCAGCAGCTTGACAGGGGTCAATCAGCCCCAGCATTTT
many	TRBV24-1	TRBJ2-5	-	CATSATGLRRETQYF	TGTGCCACCAGTGCCACAGGGCTGAGGAGAGAGACCCAGTACTTC
many	TRBV20-1	TRBJ2-5	-	CSARGAQGGGPQETQYF	TGCAGTGCTAGAGGGGCACAGGGGGGGGGCCCACAAGAGACCCAGTACTTC
-	TRBV7-2	TRBJ2-4	-	CVSSLRAQLAKNIQYF	TGTGTCAGCAGCTTAAGGGCTCAACTAGCCAAAAACATTCAGTACTTC
many	TRBV5-1	TRBJ2-5	TRBD2	CASSSGLAGLETQYF	TGTGCCAGCAGCTCGGGACTAGCGGGGTTAGAGACCCAGTACTTC
many	TRBV7-2	TRBJ2-3	-	CASSLGATDTQYF	TGTGCCAGCAGCTTAGGGGCAACAGATACGCAGTATTTT
once	TRBV6-4	TRBJ2-1	TRBD1	CASRKEDRAEDEQFF	TGTGCCAGCAGAAAAGAGGACAGGGCAGAAGATGAACAGTTCTTC
few	TRBV20-1	TRBJ1-5	-	CSAIFGTVSNQPQHF	TGCAGTGCTATATTCGGGACGGTAAGCAATCAGCCCCAGCATTTT
few	TRBV6-2/TRBV6-3	TRBJ2-6	-	CASSYFRVLSGSSGANVLTF	TGTGCCAGCAGTTACTTCAGGGTCCTCTCGGGCAGCTCTGGGGCCAACGTCCTGACTTTC
few	TRBV20-1	TRBJ1-5	-	CSARGGYNSNQPQHF	TGCAGTGCTAGAGGGGGATACAATAGCAATCAGCCCCAGCATTTT
many	TRBV4-1	TRBJ2-1	-	CASRHGRGEYNEQFF	TGCGCCAGCAGACATGGCAGGGGGGAATACAATGAGCAGTTCTTC
many	TRBV10-1	TRBJ1-2	TRBD1	CASSEQGPYGYTF	TGTGCCAGCAGTGAACAGGGGCCCTATGGCTACACCTTC
few	TRBV19	TRBJ2-1	-	CASSSTLVSYNEQFF	TGTGCCAGTAGTAGCACACTTGTCTCCTACAATGAGCAGTTCTTC
many	TRBV3-1	TRBJ2-4	-	CASSQGAGTSGIQYF	TGTGCCAGCAGCCAAGGCGCAGGGACATCAGGCATTCAGTACTTC
few	TRBV24-1	TRBJ1-4	-	CATSESRGNEKLFF	TGTGCCACCAGTGAATCAAGGGGAAATGAAAAACTGTTTTTT
-	TRBV19	TRBJ2-3	-	CASSTPGRTQYF	TGTGCCAGTAGTACTCCGGGACGAACGCAGTATTTT
-	TRBV20-1	TRBJ2-7	-	CRGAQGNEQYF	TGCAGAGGAGCACAGGGCAACGAGCAGTACTTC
-	TRBV5-1	TRBJ2-2	-	CASSLRDPDTGELFF	TGCGCCAGCAGCCTCAGGGACCCGGACACCGGGGAGCTGTTTTTT
-	TRBV5-5	TRBJ2-2	-	CASSLTLNTGELLF	TGTGCCAGCAGCTTGACTCTAAACACCGGGGAGCTGCTTTTT
-	TRBV7-2	TRBJ2-7	-	CAGSLGTGLEQYF	TGTGCCGGCAGCTTAGGCACGGGCCTCGAGCAGTACTTC
many	TRBV20-1	TRBJ2-5	TRBD2	CSARLSGGQETQYF	TGCAGTGCTAGACTCAGCGGGGGGCAAGAGACCCAGTACTTC
many	TRBV20-1	TRBJ2-5	TRBD2	CSGGGGLQETQYF	TGCAGTGGAGGCGGGGGGCTTCAAGAGACCCAGTACTTC
few	TRBV6-2/TRBV6-3	TRBJ2-3	TRBD2	CASRLAGGTQYF	TGTGCCAGCAGACTAGCGGGGGGTACGCAGTATTTT
-	TRBV20-1	TRBJ2-3	-	CSARAGRTTDTQYF	TGCAGTGCTAGAGCGGGGAGGACCACAGATACGCAGTATTTT
-	TRBV5-1	TRBJ2-6	-	CASRLFSSGANVLTF	TGCGCCAGCAGGCTTTTTAGCTCTGGGGCCAACGTCCTGACTTTC
-	TRBV6-5	TRBJ1-5	TRBD1	CASSETGAGGQPQHF	TGTGCCAGCAGTGAAACAGGGGCCGGGGGTCAGCCCCAGCATTTT
many	TRBV9	TRBJ2-3	-	CASSSSLSTDTQYF	TGTGCCAGCAGCTCGTCCCTCAGCACAGATACGCAGTATTTT
many	TRBV6-2/TRBV6-3	TRBJ2-1	TRBD2	CASSDASGGAGDEQFF	TGTGCCAGCAGCGATGCTAGCGGGGGGGCCGGAGATGAGCAGTTCTTC
-	TRBV24-1	TRBJ2-3	TRBD2	CATSDPAGADTQYF	TGTGCCACCAGTGACCCCGCGGGGGCAGATACGCAGTATTTT
many	TRBV12-3/TRBV12-4	TRBJ2-7	-	CASNGHSYEQYF	TGTGCCAGCAACGGACACTCCTACGAGCAGTACTTC
-	TRBV6-6	TRBJ1-1	-	CASSYVGGSGNTEAFF	TGTGCCAGCAGTTACGTCGGGGGAAGTGGGAACACTGAAGCTTTCTTT
many	TRBV20-1	TRBJ2-5	-	CSATGLSHETQYF	TGCAGTGCTACTGGACTATCGCACGAGACCCAGTACTTC
many	TRBV7-2	TRBJ1-2	-	CASSPGVDGYGYTF	TGTGCCAGCAGCCCGGGCGTCGACGGCTATGGCTACACCTTC
many	TRBV7-2	TRBJ2-3	TRBD2	CASSLLAGYDTQYF	TGTGCCAGCAGCTTATTAGCGGGGTATGATACGCAGTATTTT
-	TRBV29-1	TRBJ1-1	-	CSVEGRGTGKTEAFF	TGCAGCGTTGAAGGACGAGGGACCGGGAAGACTGAAGCTTTCTTT
-	TRBV12-3/TRBV12-4	TRBJ1-1	-	CASSFFAGAQYMNTEAFF	TGTGCCAGCAGTTTCTTCGCGGGGGCGCAGTATATGAACACTGAAGCTTTCTTT
many	TRBV27	TRBJ2-3	TRBD1	CASSGWTGVAPDTQYF	TGTGCCAGCAGCGGATGGACAGGGGTGGCCCCCGATACGCAGTATTTT
-	TRBV24-1	TRBJ2-3	-	CATSDPGGKDTQYF	TGTGCCACCAGTGACCCCGGCGGTAAAGATACGCAGTATTTT
many	TRBV7-2	TRBJ2-1	TRBD2	CASSRTSGGATYNEQFF	TGTGCCAGCAGCAGGACTAGCGGGGGGGCCACCTACAATGAGCAGTTCTTC
-	TRBV30	TRBJ2-1	-	CAWSATSYNEQFF	TGTGCCTGGAGTGCAACGTCCTACAATGAGCAGTTCTTC
-	TRBV12-3/TRBV12-4	TRBJ2-3	-	CASSLGLPPGADAQYF	TGTGCCAGCAGTTTAGGCCTCCCGCCAGGGGCAGATGCGCAGTATTTT
many	TRBV7-2	TRBJ2-5	-	CASSLVAASKPQETQYF	TGTGCCAGCAGCTTAGTAGCCGCCTCCAAACCCCAAGAGACCCAGTACTTC
many	TRBV12-3/TRBV12-4	TRBJ1-2	TRBD1	CASRRGTGTYGYTF	TGTGCCAGCAGGCGCGGGACAGGGACCTATGGCTACACCTTC
-	TRBV6-1	TRBJ1-2	-	CTSSEATIDYTF	TGTACCAGCAGTGAAGCCACCATAGACTACACCTTC
-	TRBV12-3/TRBV12-4	TRBJ1-2	-	CASSPRGMGYGYTF	TGTGCCAGCAGTCCTCGAGGTATGGGCTATGGCTACACCTTC
-	TRBV5-8	TRBJ1-5	TRBD1	CASSFLGQGHQPQHF	TGTGCCAGCAGCTTTCTGGGACAGGGGCATCAGCCCCAGCATTTT
many	TRBV20-1	TRBJ2-5	-	CSARDRYQETQYF	TGCAGTGCCAGAGACCGATATCAAGAGACCCAGTACTTC
few	TRBV4-3	TRBJ1-2	-	CASSQGRGQMGYGYTF	TGCGCCAGCAGCCAAGGACGTGGACAGATGGGCTATGGCTACACCTTC
many	TRBV7-2	TRBJ1-2	TRBD1	CASLDREYGYTF	TGTGCCAGTCTGGACAGGGAGTATGGCTACACCTTC
few	TRBV18	TRBJ1-2	-	CASSAEGTGYTF	TGTGCCAGCTCAGCCGAAGGGACTGGCTACACCTTC
-	TRBV27	TRBJ2-5	TRBD2	CASSPRVRTSGGSTKVQQETQYF	TGTGCCAGCAGTCCACGGGTCAGGACTAGCGGGGGGTCGACCAAAGTACAACAAGAGACCCAGTACTTC